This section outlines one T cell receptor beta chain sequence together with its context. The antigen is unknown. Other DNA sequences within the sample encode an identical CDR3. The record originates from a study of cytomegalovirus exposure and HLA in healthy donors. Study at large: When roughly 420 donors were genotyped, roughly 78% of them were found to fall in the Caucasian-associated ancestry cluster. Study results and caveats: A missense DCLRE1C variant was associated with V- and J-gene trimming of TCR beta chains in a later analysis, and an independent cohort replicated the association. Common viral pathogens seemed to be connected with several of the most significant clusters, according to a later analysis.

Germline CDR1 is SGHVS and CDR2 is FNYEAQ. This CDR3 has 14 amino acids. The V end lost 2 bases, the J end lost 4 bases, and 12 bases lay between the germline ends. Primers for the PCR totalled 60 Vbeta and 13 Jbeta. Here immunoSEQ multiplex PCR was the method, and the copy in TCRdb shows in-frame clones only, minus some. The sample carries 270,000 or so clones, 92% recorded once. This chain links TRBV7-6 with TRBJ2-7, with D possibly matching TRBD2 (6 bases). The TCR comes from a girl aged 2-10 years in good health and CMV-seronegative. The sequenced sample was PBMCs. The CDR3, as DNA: TGTGCCAGCAGCTTAAGTGGGGGGTCTTACGAGCAGTACTTC. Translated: CASSLSGGSYEQYF.